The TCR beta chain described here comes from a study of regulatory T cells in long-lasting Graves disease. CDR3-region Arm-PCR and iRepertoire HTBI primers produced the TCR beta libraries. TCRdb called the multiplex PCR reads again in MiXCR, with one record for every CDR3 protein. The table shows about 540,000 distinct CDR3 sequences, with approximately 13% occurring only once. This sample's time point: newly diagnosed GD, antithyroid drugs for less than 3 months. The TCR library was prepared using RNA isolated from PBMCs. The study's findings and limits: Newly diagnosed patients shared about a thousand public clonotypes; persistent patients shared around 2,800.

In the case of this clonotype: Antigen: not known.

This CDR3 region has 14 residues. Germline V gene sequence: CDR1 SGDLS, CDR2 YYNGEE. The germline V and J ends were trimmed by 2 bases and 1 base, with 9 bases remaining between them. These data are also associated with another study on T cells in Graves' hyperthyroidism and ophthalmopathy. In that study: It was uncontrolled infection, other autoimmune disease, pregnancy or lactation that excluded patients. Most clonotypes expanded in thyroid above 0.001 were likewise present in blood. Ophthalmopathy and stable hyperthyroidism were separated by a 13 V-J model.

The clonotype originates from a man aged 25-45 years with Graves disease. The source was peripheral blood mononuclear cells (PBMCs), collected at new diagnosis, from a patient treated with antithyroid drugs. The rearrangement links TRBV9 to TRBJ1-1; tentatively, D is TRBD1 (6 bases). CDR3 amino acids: CASSVGQPNTEAFF. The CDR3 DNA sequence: TGTGCCAGCAGCGTTGGACAGCCGAACACTGAAGCTTTCTTT.